Below are 16 T cell receptor beta chains sequenced from a single sample in a study of blood T cell repertoires in COVID-19. The protocol was immunoSEQ multiplex PCR, while the TCRdb copy is restricted to in-frame clones and leaves out a portion. Among approximately 300,000 clones, around 87% were seen once, and the ten largest hold roughly 2.2%. Sequences were obtained from peripheral blood. The receptors come from a woman in her fifties or sixties who had recovered from COVID-19.

V gene TRBV12-3 or TRBV12-4 combines with J gene TRBJ1-5; D possibly corresponds to TRBD1 (6 bases). V lost 6 bases and J lost 7, with 10 bases in between. The CDR3 totals 12 residues. CDR3 residues: CASRSGEQPQHF. In DNA, the CDR3 is TGTGCCAGCAGGTCAGGGGAGCAGCCCCAGCATTTT.

This clone was picked up many times. The genes are TRBV9 and TRBJ2-2; 7 bases align to TRBD1. After removal of 4 bases from V and 0 bases from J, the junction contained 6 bases not matched to a gene. The germline V gene encodes CDR1 SGDLS and CDR2 YYNGEE. This CDR3 is built from 16 residues. The CDR3 sequence is CASSLTGQTNTGELFF. CDR3 bases: TGTGCCAGCAGCCTAACGGGACAGACGAACACCGGGGAGCTGTTTTTT.

This chain uses TRBV7-3 with TRBJ2-3; 7 nucleotides agree with TRBD2. V was clipped by 1 base and J by 2 bases; unmatched bases: 3. The CDR3 extends over 15 amino acids. Germline V CDR1 and CDR2: SGHTA, FQGTGA. CDR3 DNA sequence: TGTGCCAGCAGCTTAAAAGCGGGGCACACAGATACGCAGTATTTT. This encodes CASSLKAGHTDTQYF.

This rearrangement joins TRBV5-5 to TRBJ1-5, with TRBD1 matching over 7 bases. Germline CDR1 SGHKS, CDR2 YYEKEE (reference sequence). J gave up 6 bases and V 4 bases, and 10 bases lay outside the gene matches. The CDR3 contains 15 residues. CDR3: CASSPVAGGSQPQHF. The CDR3 region has the DNA TGTGCCAGCAGCCCAGTAGCAGGGGGGAGTCAGCCCCAGCATTTT.

The chain is built from TRBV24-1 and TRBJ2-2, with 7 bases fitting TRBD1. The CDR3 runs to 18 residues. Per the germline V gene, CDR1 is KGHDR and CDR2 is SFDVKD. Germline trimming cut 5 bases from V and 1 base from J; bases unmatched to any gene: 12. CDR3 sequence: CATSGRLGDRQNTGELFF. CDR3 bases: TGTGCCACCAGTGGCCGGCTTGGGGACAGACAGAACACCGGGGAGCTGTTTTTT.

The V gene is TRBV9, the J gene TRBJ2-3; 11 bases align to TRBD2. This CDR3 is 18 amino acids long. V lost 0 bases and J lost 0; bases outside the gene matches: 6. Germline assignment: CDR1 SGDLS and CDR2 YYNGEE. This CDR3 reads CASSVVTSGGLSTDTQYF. In DNA form, the CDR3 reads TGTGCCAGCAGCGTAGTAACTAGCGGGGGACTTAGCACAGATACGCAGTATTTT.

This chain links TRBV7-2 with TRBJ1-4; tentatively, D is TRBD1 (6 bases). Germline V CDR1 and CDR2: SGHTA, FQGNSA. The CDR3 has 16 residues. The V end was cut by 5 bases, the J end by 0 bases, with 13 bases between. CDR3 amino acids: CASSPGAGATNEKLFF. DNA for the CDR3: TGTGCCAGCAGCCCAGGGGCTGGGGCAACTAATGAAAAACTGTTTTTT.

V usage is TRBV6-6 and J usage is TRBJ1-4, with D tentatively TRBD1 (5 bases). This CDR3 comprises 15 residues. With 4 bases removed from V and 7 bases from J, the gap between germline ends came to 16 bases. CDR1 is MNHNY, CDR2 SVGAGI, per germline (reference sequence). In DNA, the CDR3 is TGTGCCAGCAGTTTTCAGGGAAGGGCGAGTGAAAAACTGTTTTTT. This codes for CASSFQGRASEKLFF.

The chain is built from TRBV7-2 and TRBJ1-2, with D uncertain. Trimming removed 4 bases from V and 4 bases from J, with 13 bases in between. There are 14 residues in the CDR3. The V gene's germline CDR1 is SGHTA and CDR2 FQGNSA. DNA for the CDR3: TGTGCCAGCAGCTCCCGACGGGGAGGCTATGGCTACACCTTC. The encoded protein is CASSSRRGGYGYTF.

V usage is TRBV7-2 and J usage is TRBJ1-4; D gene ambiguous. There are 14 residues in the CDR3. Per the germline V gene, CDR1 is SGHTA and CDR2 is FQGNSA. Trimming pared 0 bases from V and 4 bases from J, leaving 6 bases between. CDR3 DNA sequence: TGTGCCAGCAGCTTAGCGGCACATAATGAAAAACTGTTTTTT. Translating gives CASSLAAHNEKLFF.

V gene TRBV6-5 combines with J gene TRBJ1-2; 7 bases match TRBD1. CDR3 length equals 14 residues. Germline V lookup: CDR1 MNHEY, CDR2 SVGAGI. V lost 6 bases to trimming and J lost 4 bases; unmatched junction nucleotides: 8. CDR3 sequence reads: CASRPRQGVYGYTF. Written as DNA, the CDR3 is TGTGCCAGCAGGCCGAGACAGGGCGTCTATGGCTACACCTTC.

The J gene is TRBJ2-1, the V gene TRBV19; D perhaps matches TRBD2 (6 bases). This CDR3 is built from 15 residues. Germline CDR1 reads LNHDA; CDR2 reads SQIVND (reference sequence). The V end was cut by 1 base, the J end by 8 bases, with 15 bases between. The CDR3 spells CASSIGLAMWDEQFF. The CDR3 DNA is TGTGCCAGTAGTATAGGTCTAGCGATGTGGGATGAGCAGTTCTTC.

As concerns this clone: The same CDR3 is also encoded by other DNA sequences in this sample. This rearrangement joins TRBV12-3 or TRBV12-4 to TRBJ1-1; possibly TRBD1 for D (6 bases). V was trimmed by 6 bases and J by 1 base, leaving 9 bases between them. CDR3 length equals 13 residues. DNA for the CDR3: TGTGCCAGCAGACCACAGGGGAACACTGAAGCTTTCTTT. Its protein is CASRPQGNTEAFF.

The gene calls are TRBV6-2 or TRBV6-3 and TRBJ1-1; D not resolved. The V and J ends lost 0 bases and 3 bases respectively, with 11 bases between them. The CDR3 has 15 amino acids. Germline CDR1 MNHEY, CDR2 SVGEGT. The CDR3 DNA reads TGTGCCAGCAGTTACTCGGGCAACCAATACACTGAAGCTTTCTTT. This encodes CASSYSGNQYTEAFF.

J is TRBJ2-3 and V is TRBV5-4; 7 bases align to TRBD2. This CDR3 is built from 16 residues. Germline CDR1 and CDR2: SGHNT and YYREEE (reference sequence). V gave up 3 bases and J gave up 1 base; unmatched junction bases: 8. CDR3 loop: CASSSGLGGGTDTQYF. CDR3 sequence (DNA): TGTGCCAGCAGCTCTGGACTGGGAGGGGGCACAGATACGCAGTATTTT.

The chain couples TRBV6-6 to TRBJ1-2, with 7 nucleotides matching TRBD1. This CDR3 has 14 residues. Germline trimming cut 2 bases from V and 6 bases from J; bases unmatched to any gene: 6. Germline values: CDR1 MNHNY, CDR2 SVGAGI (reference sequence). This CDR3 reads CASSYNRQGDGYTF. As DNA, the CDR3 is TGTGCCAGCAGTTACAATCGACAGGGTGATGGCTACACCTTC.